Detailed here is one T cell receptor (beta chain). Germline V gene sequence: CDR1 GTSNPN, CDR2 SVGIG (reference sequence). This CDR3 has 12 amino acids. Trimming shortened V by 0 bases and J by 8 bases, and 10 bases separated the two germline ends. This entry is derived from a study of T cell changes during pregnancy in multiple sclerosis. Repertoires were generated with immunoSEQ multiplex PCR, while TCRdb's copy carries only in-frame clones and drops some. Here the sample spans approximately 40,000 clones, around 94% being singletons. V gene TRBV30 combines with J gene TRBJ1-1, with D uncertain. The receptor's source is a female donor with multiple sclerosis, enrolled in a pregnancy study. Specimen: CD8+ T cells from peripheral blood mononuclear cells, collected in the third trimester of pregnancy. CDR3 protein: CAWSVGGVEAFF. The CDR3 DNA is TGTGCCTGGAGTGTAGGTGGAGTAGAAGCTTTCTTT.